The clone carrying this T cell receptor beta chain appeared a few times. Germline and junction disagree at one end, which may indicate a read error. The sample originates from a study of T cells in Graves' hyperthyroidism and ophthalmopathy. Diagnosis relied on clinical symptoms, serum thyroxine and TRAb, thyroid ultrasound and orbital computed tomography. The germline CDR1 and CDR2 sequences are SGHDN and FVKESK. This CDR3 contains 16 residues. Amplified TCR beta CDR3 regions came from RNA transcripts. The HTBI primer set served for first-round RT-PCR of the TCR CDR3. One entry per CDR3 protein, called by TCRdb with MiXCR from the multiplex PCR reads. The table has over 350,000 distinct CDR3 sequences, 11% to 15% seen once.

The rearrangement links TRBV14 to TRBJ1-1; 7 positions match TRBD1. The sample was blood. The receptor was isolated from a man in his fifties or sixties with Graves' ophthalmopathy. The DNA of the CDR3 is TGTGCCAGCAGTGATAATATAGGGGGCTTAGGCACTGAAACTTTCTTT. Amino acids: CASSDNIGGLGTETFF.